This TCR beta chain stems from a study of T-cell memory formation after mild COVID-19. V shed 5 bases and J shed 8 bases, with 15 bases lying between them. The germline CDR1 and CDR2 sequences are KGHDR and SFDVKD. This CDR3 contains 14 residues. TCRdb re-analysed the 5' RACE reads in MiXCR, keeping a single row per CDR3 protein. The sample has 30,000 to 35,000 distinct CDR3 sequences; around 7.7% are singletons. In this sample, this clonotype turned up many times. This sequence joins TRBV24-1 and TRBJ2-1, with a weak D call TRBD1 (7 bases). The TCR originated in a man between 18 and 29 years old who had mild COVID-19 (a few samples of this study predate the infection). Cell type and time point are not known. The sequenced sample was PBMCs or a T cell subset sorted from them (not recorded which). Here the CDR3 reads CATSGQGGRYEQFF. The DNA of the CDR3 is TGTGCCACCAGTGGGCAGGGGGGCCGGTATGAGCAGTTCTTC.